These 10 T cell receptor beta chains came from one sample sequenced in a study of CD8 T cells in ankylosing spondylitis. These TCRs are of unknown antigen specificity. General study results and limits: It appeared that ankylosing spondylitis blood was characterized by a TCR beta motif of several highly homologous variants.

TCRdb called the 5' RACE reads again in MiXCR, with one record for every CDR3 protein. The sample lists around 490,000 distinct CDR3 sequences; roughly 5.2% were seen once. Sequenced input: blood, either unsorted or a sorted T cell fraction (not recorded which). These receptors were collected from a male donor with ankylosing spondylitis.

This clonotype was counted at least ten times. V usage is TRBV20-1 and J usage is TRBJ2-7, with TRBD1 matching 9 bases. The CDR3 has 15 amino acids. The germline V gene has CDR1 DFQATT and CDR2 SNEGSKA (reference sequence). V trimming: 5 bases; J trimming: 2 bases; junction bases outside the gene matches: 10. The CDR3 nucleotides read TGCAGTGCTTCCCCCCCGGGACAGGGAACCTACGAGCAGTACTTC. It is translated as CSASPPGQGTYEQYF.

This clonotype was seen repeatedly, ten times or more. V is TRBV6-6 and J is TRBJ2-1; D uncertain. The V gene's germline CDR1 is MNHNY and CDR2 SVGAGI (reference sequence). Trimming removed 2 bases at V and 3 bases at J, with 5 bases between. The length of the CDR3 is 13 residues. CDR3 loop: CASSYRDYNEQFF. As DNA, the CDR3 is TGTGCCAGCAGTTACAGGGACTACAATGAGCAGTTCTTC.

There are a few counts of this clonotype. V is TRBV15 and J is TRBJ2-5; 8 positions agree with TRBD2. The CDR3 totals 19 residues. The junction had 24 bases not matched to a gene; V was cut back by 5 bases and J by 7 bases. Looked up from germline, CDR1 is LNHNV and CDR2 is YYDKDF (reference sequence). The CDR3 sequence is CATSFSGGGGSTELWTQYF. In nucleotides, the CDR3 is TGTGCCACCAGCTTCAGCGGCGGCGGGGGGAGTACCGAACTTTGGACCCAGTACTTC.

This clonotype was detected ten times or more. The chain combines TRBV6-2 or TRBV6-3 with TRBJ2-2; 8 bases map to TRBD1. Germline V gene data show CDR1 as MNHEY and CDR2 as SVGEGT. V gave up 4 bases and J gave up 2 bases; unmatched junction bases: 12. This CDR3 contains 18 residues. The CDR3 DNA reads TGTGCCAGCAGTTCTACCGTCGGACAGGGACTTAACACCGGGGAGCTGTTTTTT. This encodes CASSSTVGQGLNTGELFF.

This clonotype has a count of ten or more. V gene TRBV29-1 combines with J gene TRBJ1-2; no reliable D call. The length of the CDR3 is 11 residues. CDR1 SQVTM and CDR2 ANQGSEA come from the germline V gene. The V end lost 4 bases, the J end lost 8 bases, and 11 bases lay between the germline ends. The DNA for the CDR3 is TGCAGCGTTGGCCTAACGCGGGGCTACACCTTC. Protein sequence: CSVGLTRGYTF.

This clonotype has a count of ten or more. The chain has TRBV20-1 and TRBJ1-6; D remains unclear. V shed 6 bases and J shed 7 bases, with 13 bases lying between them. CDR1 and CDR2 from the germline V gene are DFQATT and SNEGSKA (reference sequence). The CDR3 extends over 13 amino acids. The CDR3 here is CSAPDLGNSPLHF. CDR3 nucleotide sequence: TGCAGTGCACCAGACCTAGGGAATTCACCCCTCCACTTT.

There are many counts of this clonotype. V is TRBV6-1 and J is TRBJ1-6, with no clear D. The germline CDR1 and CDR2 sequences are MNHNS and SASEGT. V dropped 5 bases and J dropped 0 bases, with 11 bases sitting between them. This CDR3 has 16 amino acids. CDR3 in amino acids: CASSPRLSSYNSPLHF. DNA of the CDR3: TGTGCCAGCAGTCCCAGGCTAAGCTCCTATAATTCACCCCTCCACTTT.

The chain couples TRBV7-2 to TRBJ2-7; 7 nucleotides agree with TRBD1. Looked up from germline, CDR1 is SGHTA and CDR2 is FQGNSA. Trimming cost V 5 bases and J 3 bases; bases outside gene matches: 7. The CDR3 is 14 residues long. The chain's CDR3 is CASSARTGFYEQYF. In DNA form, the CDR3 reads TGTGCCAGCAGCGCTAGGACAGGATTCTACGAGCAGTACTTC.

This clonotype was recorded at least ten times. In DNA, the CDR3 is TGTGCCAGCAGCCCAGGGACAAGAGAGCAGTTCTTC. Translated, it gives CASSPGTREQFF. The chain is built from TRBV9 and TRBJ2-1; perhaps TRBD1 as D (6 bases). V lost 4 bases, J lost 10 bases, and 12 bases lay in between. The CDR3 runs 12 residues. Germline V gene data show CDR1 as SGDLS and CDR2 as YYNGEE.

This clonotype was observed at least ten times. Here the CDR3 reads CASSLDSDTDTQYF. In DNA, the CDR3 is TGTGCCAGCAGCTTGGACAGTGACACAGATACGCAGTATTTT. V usage is TRBV28 and J usage is TRBJ2-3; D is perhaps TRBD1 (6 bases). The length of the CDR3 is 14 residues. CDR1 is MDHEN, CDR2 SYDVKM, per germline. V lost 6 bases and J 2 bases, leaving 12 bases between the germline ends.